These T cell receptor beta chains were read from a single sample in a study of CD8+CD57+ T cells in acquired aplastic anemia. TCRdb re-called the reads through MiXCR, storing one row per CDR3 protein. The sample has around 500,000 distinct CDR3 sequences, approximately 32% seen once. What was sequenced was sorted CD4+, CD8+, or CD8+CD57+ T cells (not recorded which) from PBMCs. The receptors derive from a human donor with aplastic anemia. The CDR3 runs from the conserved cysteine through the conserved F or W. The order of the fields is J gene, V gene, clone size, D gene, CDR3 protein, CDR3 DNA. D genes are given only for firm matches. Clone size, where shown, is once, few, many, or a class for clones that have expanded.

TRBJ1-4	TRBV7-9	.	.	CASSGGLDANEKLFF	TGTGCCAGCAGTGGGGGGCTTGATGCTAATGAAAAACTGTTTTTT
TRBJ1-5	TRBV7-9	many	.	CASSSGVTQPQHF	TGTGCCAGCAGTTCAGGGGTAACTCAGCCCCAGCATTTT
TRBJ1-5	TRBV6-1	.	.	CASRSTDRQISNQPQHF	TGTGCCAGCAGAAGCACTGACAGACAGATTAGCAATCAGCCCCAGCATTTT
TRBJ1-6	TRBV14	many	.	CASSQESTANSPLHF	TGTGCCAGCAGCCAAGAGTCGACAGCTAATTCACCCCTCCACTTT
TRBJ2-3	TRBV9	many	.	CASSPWRDTQYF	TGTGCCAGCAGCCCCTGGAGAGATACGCAGTATTTT
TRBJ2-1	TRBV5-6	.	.	CASSLTSPGDEQFF	TGTGCCAGCAGCTTAACTAGCCCTGGGGATGAGCAGTTCTTC
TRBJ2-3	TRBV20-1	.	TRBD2	CSGNGELGLAGDTQYF	TGCAGTGGTAACGGAGAGTTGGGACTAGCGGGAGATACGCAGTATTTT
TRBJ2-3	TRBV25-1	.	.	CASSGGGSLDTQYF	TGTGCCAGCAGCGGGGGCGGGAGTTTGGATACGCAGTATTTT
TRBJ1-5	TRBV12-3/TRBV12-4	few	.	CASSGNDQPQHF	TGTGCCAGCAGCGGAAACGATCAGCCCCAGCATTTT
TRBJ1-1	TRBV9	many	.	CASSVAGPNTEAFF	TGTGCCAGCAGCGTAGCAGGGCCGAACACTGAAGCTTTCTTT
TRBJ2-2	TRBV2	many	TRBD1	CASMGQANTGELFF	TGTGCCAGCATGGGACAGGCGAACACCGGGGAGCTGTTTTTT
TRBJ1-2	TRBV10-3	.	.	CAISPAGDVGGYTF	TGTGCCATCAGTCCCGCGGGGGACGTGGGTGGCTACACCTTC
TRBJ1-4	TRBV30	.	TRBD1	CAWSVLEGQGGEKLFF	TGTGCCTGGAGTGTACTCGAGGGACAGGGTGGCGAAAAACTGTTTTTT
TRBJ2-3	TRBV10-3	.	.	CAISVERGTDTQYF	TGTGCCATCAGTGTAGAAAGGGGCACAGATACGCAGTATTTT
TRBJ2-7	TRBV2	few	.	CASSVWTVYEQYF	TGTGCCAGCAGTGTCTGGACAGTTTACGAGCAGTACTTC
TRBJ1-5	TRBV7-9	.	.	CASSMDRNQPQHF	TGTGCCAGCAGCATGGACAGAAATCAGCCCCAGCATTTT
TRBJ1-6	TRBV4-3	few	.	CASSQDLPGNSPLHF	TGCGCCAGCAGCCAAGATCTCCCGGGAAATTCACCCCTCCACTTT
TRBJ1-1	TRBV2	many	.	CASSPRSGENTEAFF	TGTGCCAGCAGTCCTCGATCGGGGGAGAACACTGAAGCTTTCTTT
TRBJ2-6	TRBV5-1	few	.	CASSLANEGTGANVLTF	TGCGCCAGCAGCTTGGCCAATGAGGGGACTGGGGCCAACGTCCTGACTTTC
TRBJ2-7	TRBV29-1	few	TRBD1	CSGRDSPYEQYF	TGCAGCGGCCGGGACAGTCCTTACGAGCAGTACTTC
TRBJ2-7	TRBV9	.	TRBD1	CASSVGTGGEQYF	TGTGCCAGCAGCGTAGGGACAGGGGGGGAGCAGTACTTC
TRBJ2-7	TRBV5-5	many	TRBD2	CASSTRLAGAFYEQYF	TGTGCCAGCAGCACGAGGCTAGCGGGAGCATTCTACGAGCAGTACTTC
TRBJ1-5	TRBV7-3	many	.	CASSADPGQPQHF	TGTGCCAGCAGCGCCGACCCGGGCCAGCCCCAGCATTTT
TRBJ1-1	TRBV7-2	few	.	CASSISANTEAFF	TGTGCCAGCAGCATCTCAGCCAACACTGAAGCTTTCTTT
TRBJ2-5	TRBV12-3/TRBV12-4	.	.	CASSLVLVETQCF	TGTGCCAGCAGTTTGGTCCTCGTGGAGACCCAGTGCTTC
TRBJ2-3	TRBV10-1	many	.	CASSESFLNTDTQYF	TGCGCCAGCAGTGAAAGTTTTCTGAATACAGATACGCAGTATTTT
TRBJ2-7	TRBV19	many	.	CASSPWGQAAYEQYF	TGTGCCAGTAGTCCATGGGGCCAGGCTGCCTACGAGCAGTACTTC
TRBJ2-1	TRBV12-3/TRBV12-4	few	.	CASSSGFLSSYNEQFF	TGTGCCAGCAGTTCAGGTTTTCTGAGCTCCTACAATGAGCAGTTCTTC
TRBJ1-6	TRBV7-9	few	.	CASSLEQFNSPLHF	TGTGCCAGCAGCTTGGAACAGTTTAATTCACCCCTCCACTTT
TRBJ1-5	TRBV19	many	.	CASSIPATGPQHF	TGTGCCAGTAGTATCCCGGCCACAGGGCCCCAGCATTTT
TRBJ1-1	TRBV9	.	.	CASSVGNTVNTEAFF	TGTGCCAGCAGCGTAGGAAACACAGTGAACACTGAAGCTTTCTTT
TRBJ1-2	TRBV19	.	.	CAWSVDRPGLYYGYTF	TGTGCCTGGAGTGTCGACCGGCCCGGACTATACTATGGCTACACCTTC
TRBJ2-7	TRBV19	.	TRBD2	CASKASGGRNTYEQYF	TGTGCCAGTAAAGCTAGCGGTGGGCGCAATACCTACGAGCAGTACTTC
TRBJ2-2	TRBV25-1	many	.	CASRPTGVILNTGELFF	TGTGCCAGCAGGCCGACGGGAGTTATTTTGAACACCGGGGAGCTGTTTTTT
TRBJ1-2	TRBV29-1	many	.	CSANKDSPDTF	TGCAGCGCTAACAAGGACAGTCCCGACACCTTC
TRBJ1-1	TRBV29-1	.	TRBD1	CSVGTGGERWNTEAFF	TGCAGCGTTGGGACAGGGGGCGAAAGGTGGAACACTGAAGCTTTCTTT
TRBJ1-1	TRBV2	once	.	CASSEQGPGLNTEAFF	TGTGCCAGCAGTGAACAAGGTCCAGGGCTGAACACTGAAGCTTTCTTT
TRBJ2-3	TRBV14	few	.	CASSRNIATYTDTQYF	TGTGCCAGCAGCCGAAATATAGCGACCTACACAGATACGCAGTATTTT
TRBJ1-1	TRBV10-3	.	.	CAISESVMNTEALF	TGTGCCATCAGTGAGTCGGTGATGAATACTGAAGCTCTCTTT
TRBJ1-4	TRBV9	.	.	CASSPGPATNERLFF	TGTGCCAGCAGCCCGGGACCAGCAACTAATGAAAGACTGTTTTTT
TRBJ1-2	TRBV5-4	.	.	CASSFYDRWAYGYTF	TGTGCCAGCAGCTTCTACGACAGGTGGGCCTATGGCTACACCTTC
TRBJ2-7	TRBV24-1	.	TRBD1	CASRPGQGRSSYEQYF	TGTGCCAGCAGACCGGGACAGGGACGAAGCTCCTACGAGCAGTACTTC
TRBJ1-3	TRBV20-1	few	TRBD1	CSARIRTGTFSGNTIYF	TGCAGTGCTAGGATCAGGACAGGGACTTTCTCTGGAAACACCATATATTTT
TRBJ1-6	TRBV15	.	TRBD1	CATSRVKTGESPLHF	TGTGCCACCAGCAGAGTAAAGACAGGGGAGTCACCCCTCCACTTT
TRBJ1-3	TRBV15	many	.	CATSRDRGAGNTIYF	TGTGCCACCAGCAGAGATAGGGGAGCAGGAAACACCATATATTTT
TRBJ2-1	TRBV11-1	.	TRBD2	CASSFRASGEYNEQFF	TGTGCCAGCAGCTTTAGGGCTAGCGGGGAGTACAATGAGCAGTTCTTC
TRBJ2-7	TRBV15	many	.	CASSRGTSYEQYF	TGTGCCAGCAGCCGGGGAACGTCCTACGAGCAGTACTTC
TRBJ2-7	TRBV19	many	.	CASSITGLSYEQYF	TGTGCCAGTAGTATAACAGGTCTCTCCTACGAGCAGTACTTC
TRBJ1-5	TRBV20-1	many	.	CSATADPGQPQHF	TGCAGTGCCACGGCGGACCCCGGTCAGCCCCAGCATTTT
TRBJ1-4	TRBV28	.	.	CASSRGPTNEKLFF	TGTGCCAGCAGTCGGGGGCCGACTAATGAAAAACTGTTTTTT
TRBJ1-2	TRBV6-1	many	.	CASSEGQNNLVTF	TGTGCCAGCAGTGAGGGACAAAACAACCTCGTCACCTTC
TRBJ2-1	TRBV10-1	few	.	CASSEFRRGTYNEQFF	TGCGCCAGCAGTGAGTTTCGACGTGGGACCTACAATGAGCAGTTCTTC
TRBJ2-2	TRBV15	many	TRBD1	CATSLGQGRRELFF	TGTGCCACCAGCTTAGGACAGGGTCGACGGGAGCTGTTTTTT
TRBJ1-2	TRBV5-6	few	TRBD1	CASRGTGGLGYTF	TGTGCCAGCAGGGGGACAGGGGGCCTTGGCTACACCTTC
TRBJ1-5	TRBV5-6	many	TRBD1	CASSLTGVGAPQHF	TGTGCCAGCAGCTTGACAGGGGTGGGTGCGCCCCAGCATTTT
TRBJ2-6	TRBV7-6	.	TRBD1	CASSRTGDYVLTF	TGTGCCAGCAGCCGGACAGGGGACTACGTCCTGACTTTC
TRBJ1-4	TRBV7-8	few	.	CASSALGATNEKLFF	TGTGCCAGCAGCGCCCTAGGAGCAACTAATGAAAAACTGTTTTTT
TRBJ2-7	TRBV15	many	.	CATSRDRRGTYEQYF	TGTGCCACCAGCAGAGATCGAAGGGGGACCTACGAGCAGTACTTC
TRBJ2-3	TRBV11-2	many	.	CASSPQDTQYF	TGTGCCAGCAGCCCCCAGGATACGCAGTATTTT
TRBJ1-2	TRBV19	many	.	CASNQTPYGYTF	TGTGCCAGTAATCAGACCCCCTATGGCTACACCTTC